This section outlines one TCR beta chain sequence together with its context. The antigen is undetermined. Clones were sequenced by immunoSEQ multiplex PCR, and TCRdb holds only the in-frame ones, with some missing. The sample lists 54,000 or so clones; roughly nine tenths were seen once. This entry is derived from a study of T cell responses to AZD1222 COVID-19 vaccine. Findings and caveats of the study: Elevations in Spike-specific TCR breadth and depth followed administration of two AZD1222 doses. Along spike, vaccine-associated CD4 TCRs were found throughout, with dominance at 160-218 and 743-854. Baseline seropositivity occurred in only 5 or 6 AZD1222 recipients. There were mostly white British donors and more females than males, and clonal diversity was possibly underestimated.

Per germline, CDR1 LGHDT and CDR2 YNNKEL (reference sequence). This CDR3 has 12 residues. The V end lost 0 bases, the J end lost 7 bases, and 6 bases lay between the germline ends. This sample comprised peripheral blood, obtained on day 0 of AZD1222 vaccination. This clonotype originated in an adult in good health. The chain couples TRBV3-1 (or the pseudogene TRBV3-2) to TRBJ1-2; D not certain. The chain's CDR3 is CASSQETVGYTF. For the CDR3, the DNA is TGTGCCAGCAGCCAAGAAACCGTTGGCTACACCTTC.